These T cell receptor beta chains were read from a single sample in a study of blood T cell repertoires in COVID-19. Assay: immunoSEQ multiplex PCR; the TCRdb copy retains only in-frame clones and omits some. The table records around 200,000 clones, around 87% of them present only once. The sequencing input was peripheral blood. The receptor source for this set is a man between 35 and 55 years old with active or convalescent COVID-19. CDR3s include the opening cysteine and the closing phenylalanine or tryptophan. The order of the fields is J gene, V gene, CDR3 protein.

TRBJ1-1,TRBV7-2,CASSSIMNTEAFF
TRBJ1-5,TRBV7-9,CASSSTGAGQPQHF
TRBJ2-5,TRBV4-1,CASSLIRGEGRETQYF
TRBJ1-5,TRBV29-1,CSVLQGGGNQPQHF
TRBJ2-7,TRBV5-1,CASSPRDRYYEQYF
TRBJ2-3,TRBV12-3/TRBV12-4,CASSRNRWDTQYF
TRBJ2-3,TRBV2,CASSGTLAGTTDTQYF
TRBJ2-5,TRBV7-3,CASSLIAGGQETQYF
TRBJ2-5,TRBV21-1,CASSKDRGGYQETQYF
TRBJ1-5,TRBV27,CASSLGQGGFAPQHF
TRBJ1-1,TRBV7-8,CASSWSRPNTEAFF
TRBJ1-1,TRBV5-1,CASSPAGGNTEAFF
TRBJ1-1,TRBV7-7,CASSRSSNTEAFF
TRBJ1-2,TRBV3-1/TRBV3-2,CASSHQDRVAGYTF
TRBJ1-3,TRBV11-3,CASSLDSTPGNTIYF
TRBJ1-4,TRBV2,CASVSGTNEKLFF
TRBJ1-4,TRBV5-4,CASSSSADRGNEKLFF
TRBJ2-1,TRBV7-9,CASSLDTSGLYNEQFF
TRBJ2-1,TRBV6-2/TRBV6-3,CASSPGLAGAGEQFF
TRBJ1-2,TRBV7-9,CASSRDTNYGYTF
TRBJ2-2,TRBV7-3,CASSLSGQGLTGELFF
TRBJ2-3,TRBV29-1,CSVGTSGGLYTQYF
TRBJ1-2,TRBV6-5,CASSYSLTGYGYTF
TRBJ2-2,TRBV24-1,CATSSGAEDTGELFF
TRBJ1-3,TRBV5-8,CASSLVDFSGNTIYF
TRBJ2-2,TRBV7-2,CASSSSGGSTGELFF
TRBJ1-1,TRBV5-6,CASSLTITGTEAFF
TRBJ2-5,TRBV4-1,CASSQETLAGGLQETQYF
TRBJ1-3,TRBV19,CATSYSGNTIYF
TRBJ2-3,TRBV6-4,CASSPDAAGGADTQYF
TRBJ1-5,TRBV18,CASSLTGGLGNQPQHF
TRBJ2-3,TRBV28,CASSPTGGDTQYF
TRBJ2-3,TRBV3-1/TRBV3-2,CASSQGGGWRGVTDTQYF
TRBJ2-5,TRBV30,CAWKTGGWPQETQYF
TRBJ2-3,TRBV9,CASSVAGYTDTQYF
TRBJ1-2,TRBV9,CASSVISGNYGYTF
TRBJ2-1,TRBV28,CASSFQLAANEQFF
TRBJ2-5,TRBV6-1,CASSDRDRGRETQYF
TRBJ1-2,TRBV30,CAWSGSETLYGYTF
TRBJ2-2,TRBV13,CASSSHNTGELFF
TRBJ1-3,TRBV4-2,CASSQDSQGLSGNTIYF